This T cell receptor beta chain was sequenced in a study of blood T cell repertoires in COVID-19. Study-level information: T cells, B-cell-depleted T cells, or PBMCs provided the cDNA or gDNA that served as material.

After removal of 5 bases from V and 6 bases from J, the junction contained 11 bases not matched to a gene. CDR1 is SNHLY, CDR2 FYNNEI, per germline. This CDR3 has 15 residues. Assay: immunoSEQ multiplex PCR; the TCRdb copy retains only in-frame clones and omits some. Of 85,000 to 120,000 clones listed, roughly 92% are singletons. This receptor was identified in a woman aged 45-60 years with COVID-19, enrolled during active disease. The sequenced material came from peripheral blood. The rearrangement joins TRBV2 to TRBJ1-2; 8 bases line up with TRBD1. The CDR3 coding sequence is TGTGCCAGCAGTATTACAGGGACAGGTATGGATGGCTACACCTTC. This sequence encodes CASSITGTGMDGYTF.